This TCR beta chain came from a study of blood T cell repertoires in COVID-19. Study processing details: It was from reference gene primer amplification that nucleated cell counts were estimated. The assay was immunoSEQ multiplex PCR, and TCRdb's table has in-frame clones only and misses some. V, J and clone size reflect that table, while D and trimming were determined from the DNA. The repertoire consists of more than 150,000 clones, with approximately 80% occurring once and the leading ten covering 14%. In germline, CDR1 is MNHEY, CDR2 SVGEGT. The CDR3 loop spans 14 amino acids. The ends lost 2 bases at V and 6 bases at J; junction bases unmatched: 6.

The receptor was derived from a man in his 60s who had been exposed to COVID-19. The sequenced material came from PBMCs or T cells enriched from blood (not recorded which). This sequence joins TRBV6-2 or TRBV6-3 and TRBJ2-7; 8 nucleotides line up with TRBD2. For the CDR3, the DNA is TGTGCCAGCAGTTACGTACGGGAGGGAGGCGAGCAGTACTTC. This translates into CASSYVREGGEQYF.